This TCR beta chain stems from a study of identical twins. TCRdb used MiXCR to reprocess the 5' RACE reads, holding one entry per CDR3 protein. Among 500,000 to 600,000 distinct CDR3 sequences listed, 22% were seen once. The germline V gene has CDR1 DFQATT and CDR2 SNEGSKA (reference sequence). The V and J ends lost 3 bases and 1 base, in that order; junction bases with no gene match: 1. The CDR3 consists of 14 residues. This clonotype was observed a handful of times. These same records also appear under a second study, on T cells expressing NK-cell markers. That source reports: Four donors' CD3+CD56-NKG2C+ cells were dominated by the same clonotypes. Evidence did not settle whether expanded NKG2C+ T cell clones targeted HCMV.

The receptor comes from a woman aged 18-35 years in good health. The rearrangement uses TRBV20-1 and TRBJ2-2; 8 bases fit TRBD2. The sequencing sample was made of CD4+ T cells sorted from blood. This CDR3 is CSARSGRNTGELFF. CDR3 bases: TGCAGTGCTAGGAGCGGGAGGAACACCGGGGAGCTGTTTTTT.